This T cell receptor (beta chain) was found in a study of shared clonotypes between healthy human individuals. Study-wide background: Three plates each covered CD4 naive and memory; CD8 naive two, CD8 memory one.

TCRdb's copy holds only in-frame clones and misses some; the assay was immunoSEQ multiplex PCR. The sample lists 1.4 million or so clones; approximately 98.5% were seen once. This sequence originates from a man aged 30-40 years in good health. Input material: naive CD4+ T cells sorted from blood. Subset reported: CD45RA+ positively selected.

This CDR3 is CASTPEQFRSYNEQFF. The CDR3 nucleotides read TGTGCCAGCACTCCAGAACAGTTCCGCTCCTACAATGAGCAGTTCTTC. This chain joins TRBV27 and TRBJ2-1; no reliable D call. The CDR3 loop spans 16 amino acids. Per the germline V gene, CDR1 is MNHEY and CDR2 is SMNVEV (reference sequence). V lost 7 bases to trimming and J lost 0 bases, with 16 bases between them.